The clone carrying this TCR beta chain was detected ten times or more. Its cognate antigen is unknown. The sample belongs to a study of Graves' ophthalmopathy and Graves' hyperthyroidism. V was pared by 10 bases and J by 1 base, with 19 bases between. Germline assignment: CDR1 MNHEY and CDR2 SVGEGT. This CDR3 is 15 amino acids long. Study conclusions and caveats: This model predicted ophthalmopathy progression (sensitivity 65% to 71%, specificity around 72%). Also, most clonotypes expanded in the thyroid above 0.001 frequency appeared in blood.

Active ophthalmopathy (CAS at least 3, NOSPECS at least 4), lasting under 3 months. Diagnostic conclusions were grounded in clinical symptoms, serum thyroxine, TRAb, thyroid ultrasound and orbital computed tomography. The TCR beta CDR3 regions underwent amplification from RNA transcripts. The authors performed first-round RT-PCR with HTBI primers and then a second-round multiplex PCR. TCRdb used MiXCR to reprocess the multiplex PCR reads, holding one entry per CDR3 protein. Of nearly 400,000 distinct CDR3 sequences listed, roughly 18% were seen once; the top ten hold around 1.6%. Source material: peripheral blood. The receptor was derived from a young woman with Graves' ophthalmopathy. The chain couples TRBV6-2 or TRBV6-3 to TRBJ2-5; tentatively, D is TRBD2 (7 bases). This chain's CDR3 is CATTAGGGIQETQYF. The CDR3 region has the DNA TGTGCCACTACGGCCGGCGGGGGCATCCAAGAGACCCAGTACTTC.